This TCR beta chain appears in the sequencing data of a study of cytomegalovirus exposure and HLA in healthy donors. This clone has a handful of counts. Antigen: not known. Primers: 60 Vbeta forward and 13 Jbeta reverse. Clones were read by immunoSEQ multiplex PCR, and TCRdb kept only the in-frame ones, dropping some. The table has more than 85,000 clones, approximately 82% seen once. The CDR3 is made up of 15 amino acids. Germline assignment: CDR1 MNHNY and CDR2 SVGAGI (reference sequence). The J segment lost 2 bases and the V segment lost 0 bases, leaving 3 bases of the junction unmatched. Findings of the study overall: In a later analysis, productive TCRs from donors in an Asian-associated ancestry cluster reportedly carried fewer N-insertions than the cohort mean.

The V gene is TRBV6-6, the J gene TRBJ2-7, with 8 nucleotides matching TRBD1. This sequence originates from a man under 40 in good health and CMV-seropositive. Sequencing input: PBMCs. The CDR3 loop reads CASSYSGTGPYEQYF. The CDR3, as DNA: TGTGCCAGCAGTTACTCCGGGACAGGTCCCTACGAGCAGTACTTC.